This entry describes one T cell receptor (beta chain). The data were obtained in a study of blood T cell repertoires in COVID-19. V gave up 2 bases and J gave up 0 bases, with 17 bases separating them. This CDR3 is 18 amino acids long. CDR1 is SGHRS and CDR2 is YFSETQ in the germline V gene. The protocol was immunoSEQ multiplex PCR, while the TCRdb copy is restricted to in-frame clones and leaves out a portion. The sample lists 150,000 to 200,000 clones, about 76% occurring once. The receptor was isolated from a woman in her forties or fifties with active or convalescent COVID-19. The rearrangement links TRBV5-1 to TRBJ2-2; D is perhaps TRBD2 (5 bases). Sequenced: peripheral blood. CDR3 bases: TGCGCCAGCAGCTTACGTCCCTTAGGAGGTTCGAACACCGGGGAGCTGTTTTTT. It codes for CASSLRPLGGSNTGELFF.